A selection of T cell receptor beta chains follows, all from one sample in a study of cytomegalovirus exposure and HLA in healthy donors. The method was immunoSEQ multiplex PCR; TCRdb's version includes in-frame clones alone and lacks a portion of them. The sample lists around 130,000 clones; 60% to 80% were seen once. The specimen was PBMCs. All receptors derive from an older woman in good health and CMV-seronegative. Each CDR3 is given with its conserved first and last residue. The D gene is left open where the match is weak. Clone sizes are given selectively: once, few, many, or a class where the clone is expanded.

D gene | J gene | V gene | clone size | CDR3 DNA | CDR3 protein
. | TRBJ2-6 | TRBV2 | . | TGTGCCAGTAGTGAAGCTGGACACTCTGGGGCCAACGTCCTGACTTTC | CASSEAGHSGANVLTF
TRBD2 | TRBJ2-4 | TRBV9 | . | TGTGCCAGCAGCGACGGACTAGCGGTTAGTAACATTCAGTACTTC | CASSDGLAVSNIQYF
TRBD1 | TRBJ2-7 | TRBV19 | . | TGTGCCAGTAGCCGACAGGGCTACGAGCAGTACTTC | CASSRQGYEQYF
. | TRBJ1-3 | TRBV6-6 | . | TGTGCCAGCAGTTCCTTCGGGGAGGGGGGAAACACCATATATTTT | CASSSFGEGGNTIYF
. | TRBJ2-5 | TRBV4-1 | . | TGCGCCAGCAGCTTCTACGGAGACCAAGAGACCCAGTACTTC | CASSFYGDQETQYF
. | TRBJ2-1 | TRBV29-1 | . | TGCAGCGCGGAAGCAGGGCCTAACTCCTACAATGAGCAGTTCTTC | CSAEAGPNSYNEQFF
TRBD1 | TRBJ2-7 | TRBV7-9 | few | TGTTCCAGCAGCTTCGTTGTGGCCCCCCAGGGGGCGGTGCAGTACTTC | CSSSFVVAPQGAVQYF
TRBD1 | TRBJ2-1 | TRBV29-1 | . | TGCAGTGCCCCCGGGCAGGGGGTTGCGCGTGAGCAGTTCTTC | CSAPGQGVAREQFF
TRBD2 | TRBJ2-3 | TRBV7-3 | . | TGTGCCAGCAGCTTCTCACTAGCGGCCCGCACGTATACGCAGTATTTT | CASSFSLAARTYTQYF
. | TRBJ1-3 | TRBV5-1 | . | TGCGCCAGCAGCTTGGGCACGAGCTCTGGAAACACCATATATTTT | CASSLGTSSGNTIYF
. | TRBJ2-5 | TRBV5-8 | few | TGTGCCAGCAGCTTGGGGGCCCAGGGGTTCCCCGACGAGACCCAGTACTTC | CASSLGAQGFPDETQYF
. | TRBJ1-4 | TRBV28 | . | TGTGCCAGCAGTTTAACAGTGTCTAATGAAAAACTGTTTTTT | CASSLTVSNEKLFF
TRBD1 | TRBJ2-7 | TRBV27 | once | TGTGCCAGCAGTTCTGACAGGGGAAGGTTATACGAGCAGTACTTC | CASSSDRGRLYEQYF
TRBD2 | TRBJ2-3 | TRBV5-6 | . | TGTGCCAGCAGACGGCGGGGGGGCACAGATACGCAGTATTTT | CASRRRGGTDTQYF
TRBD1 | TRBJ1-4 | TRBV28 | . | TGTGCCAGCAGTTCAGGGACAGTCCCTGAAAAACTGTTTTTT | CASSSGTVPEKLFF
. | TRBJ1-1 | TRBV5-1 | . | TGCGCCAGCACCATTCTTACAGGGTTGAACACTGAAGCTTTCTTT | CASTILTGLNTEAFF
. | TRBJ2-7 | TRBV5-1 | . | TGCGCCAGCAGCTTGCTGGACAGAACCTACGAGCAGTACTTC | CASSLLDRTYEQYF
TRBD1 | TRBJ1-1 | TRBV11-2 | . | TGTGCCAGCAGCCAAGGGACAGACATTGAAGCTTTCTTT | CASSQGTDIEAFF
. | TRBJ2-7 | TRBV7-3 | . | TGTGCCAGCAGCCCACGAATCGGGGAGCAGTACTTC | CASSPRIGEQYF
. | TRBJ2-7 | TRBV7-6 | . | TGTGCCAGCAGCTTAGTAGGGGCTTCCGAGCAGTACTTC | CASSLVGASEQYF
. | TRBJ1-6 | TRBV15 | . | TGTGCCACCAGCAGAGTGGGAGCTAATTCACCCCTCCACTTT | CATSRVGANSPLHF
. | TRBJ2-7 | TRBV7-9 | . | TGTTCCAGCAGCTGGAGGAGGGGCCCCCCGTACTTC | CSSSWRRGPPYF
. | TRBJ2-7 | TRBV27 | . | TGTGCCAGCAGTTCCCAACAGGGAAGGTCCTACGAGCAGTACTTC | CASSSQQGRSYEQYF
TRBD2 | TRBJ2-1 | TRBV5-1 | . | TGCGCCAGCAGCTTGGGCTGGACTAGCGGGAAAGGGAATGAGCAGTTCTTC | CASSLGWTSGKGNEQFF